Below, 2 T cell receptor beta chains from the same sample are listed, as sequenced in a study of T cells after yellow fever vaccination. TCRdb reanalysed the 5' RACE reads using MiXCR and keeps one entry per CDR3 protein. The sample has 600,000 to 750,000 distinct CDR3 sequences; 9% to 15% are singletons. This sample comprised PBMCs, obtained on the day of the yellow fever booster vaccination. The receptors shown here come from a man younger than 45 who received the YFV17D yellow fever vaccine.

This clonotype was seen at least ten times. The chain recombines TRBV20-1 with TRBJ2-3, with 10 bases aligning to TRBD1. CDR1 is DFQATT and CDR2 is SNEGSKA in the germline V gene (reference sequence). The CDR3 is 16 residues long. V shed 0 bases, J shed 0 bases, and the junction held 3 bases outside the gene matches. CDR3 residues: CSAREWDRGSTDTQYF. The CDR3 DNA reads as TGCAGTGCTAGAGAGTGGGACAGGGGTAGCACAGATACGCAGTATTTT.

A few counts support this clonotype. V gene TRBV10-2 combines with J gene TRBJ2-7; no firm D call. This CDR3 has 11 residues. V was trimmed by 7 bases and J by 4 bases, leaving 8 bases between them. Germline values: CDR1 WSHSY, CDR2 SAAADI. The CDR3 loop reads CASMSAYEQYF. The CDR3 DNA follows: TGCGCCAGCATGAGCGCGTACGAGCAGTACTTC.